This passage covers 5 T cell receptor beta chains from one sample sequenced in a study of a mutant IDH1 vaccine in newly diagnosed glioma. Assay: immunoSEQ multiplex PCR; the TCRdb copy retains only in-frame clones and omits some. The sample consists of almost 95,000 clones, nearly 90% of them appearing once. No cognate antigen is known for these TCRs. Indicated time point: week 47, end of study. Every vaccine dose comprised 300 ug of mutant IDH1 20-mer peptide plus topical imiquimod. The input for sequencing was PBMCs, taken from a glioma patient whose treatment included an IDH1 peptide vaccine. All receptors derive from a woman between 45 and 60 years old with glioma.

The chain couples TRBV10-2 to TRBJ2-7, with D perhaps given as TRBD1 or TRBD2 (5 bases each). Trimming shortened V by 7 bases and J by 1 base, and 11 bases separated the two germline ends. This CDR3 spans 13 amino acids. Germline assignment: CDR1 WSHSY and CDR2 SAAADI. The CDR3 DNA follows: TGCGCCAGCACACCGGGACCATCCTACGAGCAGTACTTC. It translates to CASTPGPSYEQYF.

The sample holds one count of this clone. This chain links TRBV5-1 with TRBJ1-2; 11 bases are a match to TRBD1. This CDR3 has 13 residues. Germline V gene lookup returns CDR1 SGHRS and CDR2 YFSETQ. J was trimmed by 7 bases and V by 4 bases; bases with no gene match: 3. CDR3 nucleotide sequence: TGCGCCAGCAGCCAGGGGACAGGGGGTGGCTACACCTTC. Translating gives CASSQGTGGGYTF.

This clone was counted only a few times. J is TRBJ1-1 and V is TRBV5-8; TRBD1 matches at 11 bases. The CDR3 loop spans 17 amino acids. Trimming took 5 bases from V and 0 from J; bases not matched to a gene: 9. Germline assignment: CDR1 SGHTS and CDR2 YDEGEE. Here the CDR3 reads CASSPGTGGPMNTEAFF. The CDR3 coding sequence is TGTGCCAGCAGTCCCGGGACAGGGGGACCCATGAACACTGAAGCTTTCTTT. Filled out from reference TRBV5-8 and TRBJ1-1, the complete variable domain reads EAGVTQSPTHLIKTRGQQATLRCSPISGHTSVYWYQQALGLGLQFLLWYDEGEERNRGNFPPRFSGRQFPNYSSELNVNALELEDSALYLCASSPGTGGPMNTEAFFGQGTRLTVV.

The V gene is TRBV6-1, the J gene TRBJ2-7; a possible D gene is TRBD1 (6 bases). Germline assignment: CDR1 MNHNS and CDR2 SASEGT. V was pared by 10 bases and J by 3 bases, with 22 bases between. The CDR3 has 15 residues. CDR3 bases: TGTGCCAACGGACAGACCCATAGGCCCTACTACGAGCAGTACTTC. Protein sequence: CANGQTHRPYYEQYF.

The V gene is TRBV29-1, the J gene TRBJ2-7; 7 bases line up with TRBD1. The CDR3 is 15 amino acids. Germline CDR1 is SQVTM and CDR2 is ANQGSEA. J was trimmed by 6 bases and V by 0 bases; bases with no gene match: 11. The CDR3 nucleotides read TGCAGCGTTGAAGAAATGGTAGGGACAGTTGGCGAGCAGTACTTC. This encodes CSVEEMVGTVGEQYF.